The sample holds a few counts of the clone carrying this T cell receptor (beta chain). The antigen remains unidentified. The sample belongs to a study of blood T cells in healthy people across ages. A second PCR, run for roughly 7 to 11 cycles, used a sample-barcoded 5' primer plus a J-beta primer mix. A single record per CDR3 protein comes from TCRdb applying MiXCR to the 5' RACE reads. The sample holds about 650,000 distinct CDR3 sequences, about 30% seen once. Study findings and constraints: Greater diversity and more naive CD4+ cells were seen in long-lived donors than in aged donors.

Germline V gene data show CDR1 as SGHTA and CDR2 as FQGNSA. The CDR3 totals 15 residues. V lost 4 bases, J lost 6 bases, and 4 bases stayed unmatched. Sequenced material: blood. The genes are TRBV7-2 and TRBJ2-1, with 12 bases fitting TRBD2. The source of this sequence is a woman older than 75 in good health. DNA for the CDR3: TGTGCCAGCAGCTCTAGCGGGGGGGCCTTCAATGAGCAGTTCTTC. It encodes CASSSSGGAFNEQFF.